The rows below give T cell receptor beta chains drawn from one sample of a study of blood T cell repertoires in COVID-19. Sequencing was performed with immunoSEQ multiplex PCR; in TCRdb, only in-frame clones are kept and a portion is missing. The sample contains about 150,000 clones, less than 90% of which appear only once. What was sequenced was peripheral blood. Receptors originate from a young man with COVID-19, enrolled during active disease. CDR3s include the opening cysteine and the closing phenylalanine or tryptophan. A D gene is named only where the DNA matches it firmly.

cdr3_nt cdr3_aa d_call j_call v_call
TGTGCCAGCAGCCGCCGAGGGATCACAGATACGCAGTATTTT CASSRRGITDTQYF - TRBJ2-3 TRBV7-9
TGTGCCAGCAGTTCCCAGGGCGGGGTGATGAGTGCCGAGCAGTACTTC CASSSQGGVMSAEQYF - TRBJ2-7 TRBV28
TGTGCCAGCAGCCAAGGAATTGGGGAGGCGGAGACCCAGTACTTC CASSQGIGEAETQYF - TRBJ2-5 TRBV4-2
TGTGCCAGCAGCGTAGGAGGAGACTTAACCCCCATATATTTT CASSVGGDLTPIYF - TRBJ1-3 TRBV9
TGTGCCAGCAGGGGAGGGGACAGGGGAAAAGGCTACACCTTC CASRGGDRGKGYTF TRBD1 TRBJ1-2 TRBV11-2
TGTGCCAGCAGTGGTCGGACAGGTCAGTCCTACGAGCAGTACTTC CASSGRTGQSYEQYF TRBD1 TRBJ2-7 TRBV25-1
TGTGCCTGGAGTGTTGGGCAGAACTACGAGCAGTACTTC CAWSVGQNYEQYF - TRBJ2-7 TRBV30
TGTGCCAGCAGTGTCAGCGGGAGGGCCTACGAGCAGTACTTC CASSVSGRAYEQYF TRBD2 TRBJ2-7 TRBV2
TGTGCCAGCAGCCCTAGCGCGGCCGATGGAAAGCAGTACTTC CASSPSAADGKQYF - TRBJ2-7 TRBV5-5
TGTGCCTGGAAGAGACCGGGACTCAACAATCAGCCCCAGCATTTT CAWKRPGLNNQPQHF - TRBJ1-5 TRBV30